A selection of T cell receptor beta chains follows, all from one sample in a study of T cells after yellow fever vaccination. TCRdb recomputed calls from the 5' RACE reads with MiXCR, one row per CDR3 protein. The sample has about 630,000 distinct CDR3 sequences, 10% to 15% seen once. Source: PBMCs, taken on the day of the yellow fever booster vaccination. The receptors shown here come from a man under 40 who received the YFV17D yellow fever vaccine. The CDR3 runs from the conserved cysteine through the conserved F or W. D genes are given only for firm matches. The listing skips clone size in some rows; elsewhere it reads once, few, many or a size class.

d_call: NA; v_call: TRBV12-3/TRBV12-4; clone_size: few; j_call: TRBJ1-1; cdr3_length: 17; cdr3_aa: CASSLAGIGGLMTEAFF; cdr3_nt: TGTGCCAGCAGTTTAGCGGGGATTGGGGGTTTAATGACTGAAGCTTTCTTT
d_call: TRBD2; v_call: TRBV7-2; clone_size: few; j_call: TRBJ2-7; cdr3_length: 15; cdr3_aa: CASSTRSGLAGLQYF; cdr3_nt: TGTGCCAGCAGCACTCGATCGGGACTAGCGGGTCTGCAGTACTTC
d_call: NA; v_call: TRBV20-1; clone_size: NA; j_call: TRBJ2-7; cdr3_length: 12; cdr3_aa: CSAQRGGYEQYF; cdr3_nt: TGCAGTGCCCAGAGGGGTGGCTACGAGCAGTACTTC
d_call: TRBD1; v_call: TRBV12-3/TRBV12-4; clone_size: few; j_call: TRBJ1-4; cdr3_length: 11; cdr3_aa: CASRTGGRLFF; cdr3_nt: TGTGCCAGCAGGACAGGGGGTAGACTGTTTTTT
d_call: TRBD1; v_call: TRBV20-1; clone_size: few; j_call: TRBJ1-4; cdr3_length: 14; cdr3_aa: CSAPRQGTNEKLFF; cdr3_nt: TGCAGTGCTCCCAGACAGGGCACTAATGAAAAACTGTTTTTT
d_call: NA; v_call: TRBV7-2; clone_size: once; j_call: TRBJ2-7; cdr3_length: 16; cdr3_aa: CASSHDGGLRVYEQYF; cdr3_nt: TGTGCCAGCAGCCACGACGGCGGTCTAAGGGTCTACGAGCAGTACTTC
d_call: NA; v_call: TRBV5-6; clone_size: few; j_call: TRBJ2-7; cdr3_length: 14; cdr3_aa: CASSLGRSHTEQYF; cdr3_nt: TGTGCCAGCAGCTTGGGCAGGTCGCATACCGAGCAGTACTTC
d_call: TRBD1; v_call: TRBV14; clone_size: few; j_call: TRBJ2-1; cdr3_length: 14; cdr3_aa: CASSQYRGVDEQFF; cdr3_nt: TGTGCCAGCAGCCAGTACAGGGGGGTGGATGAGCAGTTCTTC
d_call: NA; v_call: TRBV6-2/TRBV6-3; clone_size: few; j_call: TRBJ2-7; cdr3_length: 12; cdr3_aa: CASSRIPYEQYF; cdr3_nt: TGTGCCAGCAGCCGCATCCCCTACGAGCAGTACTTC
d_call: TRBD1; v_call: TRBV5-1; clone_size: NA; j_call: TRBJ2-6; cdr3_length: 18; cdr3_aa: CASSTQGVIGSGANVLTF; cdr3_nt: TGCGCCAGCAGTACTCAGGGGGTGATAGGCTCTGGGGCCAACGTCCTGACTTTC
d_call: TRBD2; v_call: TRBV28; clone_size: many; j_call: TRBJ2-2; cdr3_length: 15; cdr3_aa: CASKGLAGNTGELFF; cdr3_nt: TGTGCCAGCAAGGGACTAGCGGGAAACACCGGGGAGCTGTTTTTT
d_call: TRBD1; v_call: TRBV7-8; clone_size: few; j_call: TRBJ2-7; cdr3_length: 14; cdr3_aa: CASSSRTGIYEQYF; cdr3_nt: TGTGCCAGCAGCTCGCGGACAGGGATATACGAGCAGTACTTC
d_call: NA; v_call: TRBV5-6; clone_size: few; j_call: TRBJ2-3; cdr3_length: 15; cdr3_aa: CASVVSARGTDTQYF; cdr3_nt: TGTGCCAGCGTCGTCTCCGCGCGTGGCACAGATACGCAGTATTTT
d_call: NA; v_call: TRBV28; clone_size: NA; j_call: TRBJ2-5; cdr3_length: 16; cdr3_aa: CASSKEHPLAKETQYF; cdr3_nt: TGTGCCAGCAGTAAGGAGCACCCGCTAGCCAAAGAGACCCAGTACTTC
d_call: NA; v_call: TRBV5-1; clone_size: NA; j_call: TRBJ1-1; cdr3_length: 17; cdr3_aa: CASSLASLNAGNTEAFF; cdr3_nt: TGCGCCAGCAGCTTGGCATCCTTGAATGCAGGGAACACTGAAGCTTTCTTT
d_call: NA; v_call: TRBV4-3; clone_size: NA; j_call: TRBJ2-1; cdr3_length: 17; cdr3_aa: CASSQDRGTSSYNEQFF; cdr3_nt: TGCGCCAGCAGCCAAGATCGGGGTACCAGCTCCTACAATGAGCAGTTCTTC
d_call: NA; v_call: TRBV4-3; clone_size: NA; j_call: TRBJ1-1; cdr3_length: 13; cdr3_aa: CASSQAGSPEAFF; cdr3_nt: TGCGCCAGCAGCCAAGCGGGATCCCCTGAAGCTTTCTTT
d_call: NA; v_call: TRBV7-9; clone_size: NA; j_call: TRBJ2-2; cdr3_length: 14; cdr3_aa: CASSQETNPGELFF; cdr3_nt: TGTGCCAGCAGCCAAGAGACTAACCCCGGGGAGCTGTTTTTT
d_call: NA; v_call: TRBV27; clone_size: many; j_call: TRBJ2-3; cdr3_length: 14; cdr3_aa: CASSPRTPPDTQYF; cdr3_nt: TGTGCCAGCAGTCCCCGGACTCCCCCGGATACGCAGTATTTT
d_call: NA; v_call: TRBV6-5; clone_size: few; j_call: TRBJ1-4; cdr3_length: 14; cdr3_aa: CASSPAGLGEKLFF; cdr3_nt: TGTGCCAGCAGCCCTGCAGGGCTTGGTGAAAAACTGTTTTTT
d_call: TRBD1; v_call: TRBV9; clone_size: NA; j_call: TRBJ2-7; cdr3_length: 17; cdr3_aa: CASSVGVTATGTYEQYF; cdr3_nt: TGTGCCAGCAGCGTAGGGGTTACTGCGACAGGGACCTACGAGCAGTACTTC
d_call: NA; v_call: TRBV20-1; clone_size: many; j_call: TRBJ2-3; cdr3_length: 12; cdr3_aa: CSARGGTDTQYF; cdr3_nt: TGCAGTGCCAGGGGGGGCACAGATACGCAGTATTTT
d_call: TRBD2; v_call: TRBV7-2; clone_size: few; j_call: TRBJ2-1; cdr3_length: 17; cdr3_aa: CASSLLGLAGAGNEQFF; cdr3_nt: TGTGCCAGCAGCTTATTGGGACTAGCGGGAGCGGGTAATGAGCAGTTCTTC
d_call: TRBD1; v_call: TRBV18; clone_size: few; j_call: TRBJ2-7; cdr3_length: 14; cdr3_aa: CASLPGTGEYEQYF; cdr3_nt: TGTGCCAGCTTACCCGGGACAGGGGAGTACGAGCAGTACTTC
d_call: NA; v_call: TRBV12-3/TRBV12-4; clone_size: few; j_call: TRBJ1-2; cdr3_length: 13; cdr3_aa: CASSFSQNYGYTF; cdr3_nt: TGTGCCAGCAGTTTCTCCCAGAACTATGGCTACACCTTC
d_call: NA; v_call: TRBV28; clone_size: few; j_call: TRBJ2-2; cdr3_length: 16; cdr3_aa: CASSLYSPPGTGELFF; cdr3_nt: TGTGCCAGCAGTTTATACTCCCCCCCAGGGACCGGGGAGCTGTTTTTT
d_call: NA; v_call: TRBV6-1; clone_size: NA; j_call: TRBJ2-3; cdr3_length: 14; cdr3_aa: CAGSGSGPGDTQYF; cdr3_nt: TGTGCCGGCAGTGGGAGCGGGCCGGGAGATACGCAGTATTTT
d_call: TRBD2; v_call: TRBV7-9; clone_size: many; j_call: TRBJ2-3; cdr3_length: 16; cdr3_aa: CASSTQTSGRTDTQYF; cdr3_nt: TGTGCCAGCAGCACCCAGACTAGCGGGAGAACAGATACGCAGTATTTT
d_call: NA; v_call: TRBV4-3; clone_size: few; j_call: TRBJ2-7; cdr3_length: 14; cdr3_aa: CASSQELLVNEQYF; cdr3_nt: TGCGCCAGCAGCCAAGAATTGTTAGTCAACGAGCAGTACTTC
d_call: TRBD2; v_call: TRBV10-1; clone_size: few; j_call: TRBJ2-7; cdr3_length: 14; cdr3_aa: CASSEGTSVHEQYF; cdr3_nt: TGCGCCAGCAGTGAAGGGACTAGCGTTCACGAGCAGTACTTC
d_call: NA; v_call: TRBV5-1; clone_size: few; j_call: TRBJ2-5; cdr3_length: 14; cdr3_aa: CASSFGRARETQYF; cdr3_nt: TGCGCCAGCAGCTTTGGCAGGGCCCGAGAGACCCAGTACTTC
d_call: NA; v_call: TRBV29-1; clone_size: few; j_call: TRBJ1-1; cdr3_length: 13; cdr3_aa: CSEVGVPNTEAFF; cdr3_nt: TGCAGCGAGGTGGGGGTCCCGAACACTGAAGCTTTCTTT
d_call: NA; v_call: TRBV20-1; clone_size: once; j_call: TRBJ2-1; cdr3_length: 16; cdr3_aa: CCASSTSHRSYNEQFF; cdr3_nt: TGCTGTGCTTCGTCCACGTCTCACCGCTCCTACAATGAGCAGTTCTTC
d_call: NA; v_call: TRBV18; clone_size: many; j_call: TRBJ2-3; cdr3_length: 14; cdr3_aa: CASSEGIVADTQYF; cdr3_nt: TGTGCCAGCTCAGAAGGTATCGTCGCAGATACGCAGTATTTT
d_call: NA; v_call: TRBV19; clone_size: NA; j_call: TRBJ1-2; cdr3_length: 15; cdr3_aa: CASSARDVMNYGYTF; cdr3_nt: TGTGCCAGTAGTGCGAGGGACGTGATGAACTATGGCTACACCTTC
d_call: NA; v_call: TRBV7-6; clone_size: NA; j_call: TRBJ2-5; cdr3_length: 15; cdr3_aa: CASSLGQLFRETQYF; cdr3_nt: TGTGCCAGCAGCTTAGGACAGCTCTTTCGGGAGACCCAGTACTTC
d_call: TRBD1; v_call: TRBV5-1; clone_size: NA; j_call: TRBJ2-5; cdr3_length: 14; cdr3_aa: CASSFDRAGETQYF; cdr3_nt: TGCGCCAGCAGCTTCGACAGGGCAGGAGAGACCCAGTACTTC
d_call: TRBD1; v_call: TRBV30; clone_size: few; j_call: TRBJ1-1; cdr3_length: 13; cdr3_aa: CAWRKTGLGEAFF; cdr3_nt: TGTGCCTGGAGAAAGACAGGGCTGGGCGAAGCTTTCTTT
d_call: TRBD2; v_call: TRBV24-1; clone_size: few; j_call: TRBJ2-6; cdr3_length: 19; cdr3_aa: CATSDSSTSGASGANVLTF; cdr3_nt: TGTGCCACCAGTGACAGTTCGACTAGCGGGGCTTCTGGGGCCAACGTCCTGACTTTC
d_call: TRBD2; v_call: TRBV6-1; clone_size: NA; j_call: TRBJ2-5; cdr3_length: 19; cdr3_aa: CASTERVRWREGIRETQYF; cdr3_nt: TGTGCCAGCACCGAACGGGTTCGTTGGCGGGAGGGCATCCGAGAGACCCAGTACTTC
d_call: NA; v_call: TRBV6-2/TRBV6-3; clone_size: many; j_call: TRBJ2-1; cdr3_length: 12; cdr3_aa: CASSYVGDEQFF; cdr3_nt: TGTGCCAGCAGTTACGTGGGCGATGAGCAGTTCTTC
d_call: TRBD2; v_call: TRBV15; clone_size: NA; j_call: TRBJ2-5; cdr3_length: 15; cdr3_aa: CATSRERTSWETQYF; cdr3_nt: TGTGCCACCAGCAGAGAAAGGACTAGCTGGGAGACCCAGTACTTC
d_call: TRBD1; v_call: TRBV12-3/TRBV12-4; clone_size: many; j_call: TRBJ1-2; cdr3_length: 13; cdr3_aa: CASSLQGAGGYTF; cdr3_nt: TGTGCCAGCAGTTTACAGGGGGCCGGTGGCTACACCTTC
d_call: NA; v_call: TRBV7-2; clone_size: few; j_call: TRBJ1-1; cdr3_length: 16; cdr3_aa: CASSLVRGRMNTEAFF; cdr3_nt: TGTGCCAGCAGCTTAGTCCGGGGGAGAATGAACACTGAAGCTTTCTTT
d_call: TRBD1; v_call: TRBV4-3; clone_size: few; j_call: TRBJ2-6; cdr3_length: 17; cdr3_aa: CASSQRTGSSGANVLTF; cdr3_nt: TGCGCCAGCAGCCAAAGGACAGGAAGCTCTGGGGCCAACGTCCTGACTTTC
d_call: TRBD1; v_call: TRBV28; clone_size: NA; j_call: TRBJ1-2; cdr3_length: 16; cdr3_aa: CASSPGGVEDFRGYTF; cdr3_nt: TGTGCCAGCAGTCCAGGGGGGGTGGAAGACTTTCGTGGCTACACCTTC
d_call: TRBD2; v_call: TRBV6-5; clone_size: NA; j_call: TRBJ2-2; cdr3_length: 15; cdr3_aa: CASSYGAGGTGELFF; cdr3_nt: TGTGCCAGCAGTTACGGGGCGGGGGGCACCGGGGAGCTGTTTTTT
d_call: NA; v_call: TRBV7-2; clone_size: few; j_call: TRBJ2-7; cdr3_length: 16; cdr3_aa: CASSLTGTTPNYEQYF; cdr3_nt: TGTGCCAGCAGCCTAACCGGGACAACCCCAAACTACGAGCAGTACTTC
d_call: NA; v_call: TRBV19; clone_size: few; j_call: TRBJ1-1; cdr3_length: 13; cdr3_aa: CASSIGGAPRAFF; cdr3_nt: TGTGCCAGTAGTATAGGGGGGGCCCCAAGAGCTTTCTTT
d_call: NA; v_call: TRBV5-1; clone_size: NA; j_call: TRBJ2-1; cdr3_length: 14; cdr3_aa: CASSIQSSYNEQFF; cdr3_nt: TGCGCCAGCAGCATCCAGAGCTCCTACAATGAGCAGTTCTTC
d_call: TRBD1; v_call: TRBV11-2; clone_size: few; j_call: TRBJ2-3; cdr3_length: 14; cdr3_aa: CASSPGQGGDTQYF; cdr3_nt: TGTGCCAGCAGCCCGGGACAGGGAGGAGATACGCAGTATTTT
d_call: TRBD2; v_call: TRBV6-2/TRBV6-3; clone_size: few; j_call: TRBJ2-5; cdr3_length: 13; cdr3_aa: CASRTSYQETQYF; cdr3_nt: TGTGCCAGCAGGACTAGCTACCAAGAGACCCAGTACTTC
d_call: NA; v_call: TRBV5-6; clone_size: NA; j_call: TRBJ2-6; cdr3_length: 14; cdr3_aa: CASRGVRGANVLTF; cdr3_nt: TGTGCCAGCAGGGGGGTACGTGGGGCCAACGTCCTGACTTTC
d_call: NA; v_call: TRBV9; clone_size: NA; j_call: TRBJ2-7; cdr3_length: 14; cdr3_aa: CASSATSSQGEQYF; cdr3_nt: TGTGCCAGCAGCGCAACTAGTTCGCAAGGCGAGCAGTACTTC
d_call: NA; v_call: TRBV19; clone_size: NA; j_call: TRBJ1-1; cdr3_length: 14; cdr3_aa: CASTGTFMNTEAFF; cdr3_nt: TGTGCCAGTACGGGGACATTTATGAACACTGAAGCTTTCTTT
d_call: NA; v_call: TRBV27; clone_size: NA; j_call: TRBJ2-7; cdr3_length: 15; cdr3_aa: CASSPPPTVSYEQYF; cdr3_nt: TGTGCCAGCAGTCCTCCTCCGACCGTCTCCTACGAGCAGTACTTC
d_call: TRBD1; v_call: TRBV19; clone_size: NA; j_call: TRBJ2-6; cdr3_length: 16; cdr3_aa: CASSGQGALRANVLTF; cdr3_nt: TGTGCCAGTAGTGGACAGGGGGCTCTTCGGGCCAACGTCCTGACTTTC
d_call: TRBD2; v_call: TRBV6-2/TRBV6-3; clone_size: NA; j_call: TRBJ2-7; cdr3_length: 18; cdr3_aa: CASSYRSSGRSRYYEQYF; cdr3_nt: TGTGCCAGCAGTTACCGGAGTAGCGGGAGGTCGAGATACTACGAGCAGTACTTC